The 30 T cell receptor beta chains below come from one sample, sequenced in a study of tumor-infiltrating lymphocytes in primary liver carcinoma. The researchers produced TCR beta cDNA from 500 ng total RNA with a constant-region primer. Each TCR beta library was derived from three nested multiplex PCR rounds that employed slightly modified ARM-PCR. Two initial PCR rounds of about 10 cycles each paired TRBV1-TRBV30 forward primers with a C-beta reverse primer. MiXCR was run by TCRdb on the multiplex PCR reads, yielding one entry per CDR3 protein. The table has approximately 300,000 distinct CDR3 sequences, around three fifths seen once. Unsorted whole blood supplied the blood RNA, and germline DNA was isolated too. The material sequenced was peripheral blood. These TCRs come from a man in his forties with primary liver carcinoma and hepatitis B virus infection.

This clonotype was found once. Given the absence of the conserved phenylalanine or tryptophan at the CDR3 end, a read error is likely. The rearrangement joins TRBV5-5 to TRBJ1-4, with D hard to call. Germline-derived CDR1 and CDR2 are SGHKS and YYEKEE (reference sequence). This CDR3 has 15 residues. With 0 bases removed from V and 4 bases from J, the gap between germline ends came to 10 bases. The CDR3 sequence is CASSLGGCSNEKLFL. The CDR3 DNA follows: TGTGCCAGCAGCTTGGGTGGATGTAGTAATGAAAAACTGTTTTTA.

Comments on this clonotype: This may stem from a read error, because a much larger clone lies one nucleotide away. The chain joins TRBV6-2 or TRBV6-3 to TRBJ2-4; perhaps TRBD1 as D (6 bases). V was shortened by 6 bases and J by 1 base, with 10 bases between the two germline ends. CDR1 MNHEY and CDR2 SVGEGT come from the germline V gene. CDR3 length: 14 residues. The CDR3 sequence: CASSHGQAKNIQYF. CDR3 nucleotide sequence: TGTGCCAGCAGCCACGGACAGGCCAAAAACATTCAGTACTTC.

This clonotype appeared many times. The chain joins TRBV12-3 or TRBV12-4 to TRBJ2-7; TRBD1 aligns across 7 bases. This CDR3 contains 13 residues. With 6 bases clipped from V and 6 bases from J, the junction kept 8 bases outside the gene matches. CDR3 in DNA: TGTGCCAGCAGCCTGCGACAGGGTGGCGAGCAGTACTTC. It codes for CASSLRQGGEQYF.

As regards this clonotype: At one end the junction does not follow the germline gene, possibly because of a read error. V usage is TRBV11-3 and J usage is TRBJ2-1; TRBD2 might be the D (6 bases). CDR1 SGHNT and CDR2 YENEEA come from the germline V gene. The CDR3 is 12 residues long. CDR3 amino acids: CVSNSPSGEQFF. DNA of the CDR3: TGTGTCAGCAACTCCCCCAGCGGGGAGCAGTTCTTC.

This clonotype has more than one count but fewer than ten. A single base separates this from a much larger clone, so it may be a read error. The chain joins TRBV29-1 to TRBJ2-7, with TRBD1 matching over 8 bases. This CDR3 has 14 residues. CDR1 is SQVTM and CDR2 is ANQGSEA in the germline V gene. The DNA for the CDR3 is TGCAGCATTGAAACCCGGACAGGGACCTACGAGCAGTACTTC. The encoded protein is CSIETRTGTYEQYF.

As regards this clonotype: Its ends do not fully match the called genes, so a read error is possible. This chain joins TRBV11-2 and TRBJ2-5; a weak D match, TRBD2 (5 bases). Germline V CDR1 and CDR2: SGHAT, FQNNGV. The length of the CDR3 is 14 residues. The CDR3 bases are TGTGCCAGCAGCTTAGAACCAGCGGAGGAGACCCAGTACTTT. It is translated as CASSLEPAEETQYF.

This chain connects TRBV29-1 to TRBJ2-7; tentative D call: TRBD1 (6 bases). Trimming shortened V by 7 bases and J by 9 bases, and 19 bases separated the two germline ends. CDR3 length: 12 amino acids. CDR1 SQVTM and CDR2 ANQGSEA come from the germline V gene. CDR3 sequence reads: CSGIGQHFWQYF. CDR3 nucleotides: TGCAGCGGGATTGGACAGCACTTCTGGCAGTACTTC.

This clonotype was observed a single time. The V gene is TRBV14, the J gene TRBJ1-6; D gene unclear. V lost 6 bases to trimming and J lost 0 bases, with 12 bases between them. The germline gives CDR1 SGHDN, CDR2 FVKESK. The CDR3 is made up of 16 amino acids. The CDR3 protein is CASRGPGSSYNSPLHF. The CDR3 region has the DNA TGTGCCAGCAGAGGACCGGGAAGCTCCTATAATTCACCCCTCCACTTT.

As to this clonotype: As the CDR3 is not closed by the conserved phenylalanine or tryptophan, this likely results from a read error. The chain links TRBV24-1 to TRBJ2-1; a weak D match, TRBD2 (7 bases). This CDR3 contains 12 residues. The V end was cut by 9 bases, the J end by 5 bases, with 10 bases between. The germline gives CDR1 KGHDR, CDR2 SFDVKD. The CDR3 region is CATGGDNNEQFL. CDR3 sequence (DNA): TGTGCCACCGGGGGGGACAACAATGAGCAGTTCTTA.

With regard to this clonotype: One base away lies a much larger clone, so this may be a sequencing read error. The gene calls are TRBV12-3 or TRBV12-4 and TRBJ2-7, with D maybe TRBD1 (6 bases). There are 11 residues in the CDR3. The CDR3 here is CTSRGSYEQYF. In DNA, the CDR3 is TGTACCAGCAGGGGCTCCTACGAGCAGTACTTC.

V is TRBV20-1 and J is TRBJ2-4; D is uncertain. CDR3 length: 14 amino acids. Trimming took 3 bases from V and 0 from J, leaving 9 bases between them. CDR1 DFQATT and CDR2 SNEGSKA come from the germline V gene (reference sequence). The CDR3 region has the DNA TGCAGTGCTAGGGACCAACCAGCCAAAAACATTCAGTACTTC. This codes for CSARDQPAKNIQYF.

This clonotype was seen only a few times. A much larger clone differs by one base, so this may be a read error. The CDR3 spells CAWKEGGGISTGELFF. In DNA form, the CDR3 reads TGTGCCTGGAAAGAAGGCGGGGGAATTTCCACCGGGGAGCTGTTTTTT. This rearrangement joins TRBV30 to TRBJ2-2, with 7 bases fitting TRBD2. The V and J ends lost 4 bases and 4 bases, in that order; junction bases with no gene match: 12. Per the germline V gene, CDR1 is GTSNPN and CDR2 is SVGIG (reference sequence). The CDR3 runs 16 residues.

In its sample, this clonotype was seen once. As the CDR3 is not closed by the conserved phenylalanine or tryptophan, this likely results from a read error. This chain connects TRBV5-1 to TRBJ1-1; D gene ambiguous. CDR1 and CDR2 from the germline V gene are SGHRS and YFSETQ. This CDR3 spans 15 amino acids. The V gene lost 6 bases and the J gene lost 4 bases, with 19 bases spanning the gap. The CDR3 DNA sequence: TGCGCCAGCAAGGTGACGGCAAATGGCGCCACTGAAGCTTTCCTT. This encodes CASKVTANGATEAFL.

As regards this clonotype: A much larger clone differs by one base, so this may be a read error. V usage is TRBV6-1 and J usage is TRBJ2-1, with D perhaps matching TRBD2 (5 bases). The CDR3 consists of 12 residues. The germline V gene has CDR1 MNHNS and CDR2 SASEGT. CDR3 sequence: CASSRFGNEQSF. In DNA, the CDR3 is TGTGCCAGCAGCAGGTTCGGGAATGAGCAGTCCTTC.

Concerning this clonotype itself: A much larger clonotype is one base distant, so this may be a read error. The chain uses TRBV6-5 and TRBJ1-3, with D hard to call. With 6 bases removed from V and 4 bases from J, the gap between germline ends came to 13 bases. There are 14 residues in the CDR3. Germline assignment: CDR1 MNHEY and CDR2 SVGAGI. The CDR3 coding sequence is TGTGCCAGCAGCGCCGGGAGGTCGGGAAACACCATATATTTT. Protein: CASSAGRSGNTIYF.

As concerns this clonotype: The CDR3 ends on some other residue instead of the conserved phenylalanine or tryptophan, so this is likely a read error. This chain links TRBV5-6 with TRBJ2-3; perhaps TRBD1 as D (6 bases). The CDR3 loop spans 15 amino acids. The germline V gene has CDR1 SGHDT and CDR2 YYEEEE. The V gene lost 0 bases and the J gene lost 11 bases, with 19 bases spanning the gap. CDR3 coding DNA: TGTGCCAGCAGCTTGGGCCAGGGGTTTGATGGCGGGCAGTATATT. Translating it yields CASSLGQGFDGGQYI.

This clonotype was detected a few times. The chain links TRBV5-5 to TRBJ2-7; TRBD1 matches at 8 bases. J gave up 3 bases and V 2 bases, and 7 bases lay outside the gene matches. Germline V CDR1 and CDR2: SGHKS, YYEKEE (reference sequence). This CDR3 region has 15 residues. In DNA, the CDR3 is TGTGCCAGCAGCTTAATGGGACAGGTTTTCTACGAGCAGTACTTC. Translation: CASSLMGQVFYEQYF.

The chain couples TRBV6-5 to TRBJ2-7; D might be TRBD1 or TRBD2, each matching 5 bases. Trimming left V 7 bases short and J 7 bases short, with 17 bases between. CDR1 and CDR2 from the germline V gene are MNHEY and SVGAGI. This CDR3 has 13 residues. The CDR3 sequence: CASTQEGSREQYF. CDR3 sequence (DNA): TGTGCCAGCACCCAAGAGGGGTCTCGGGAGCAGTACTTC.

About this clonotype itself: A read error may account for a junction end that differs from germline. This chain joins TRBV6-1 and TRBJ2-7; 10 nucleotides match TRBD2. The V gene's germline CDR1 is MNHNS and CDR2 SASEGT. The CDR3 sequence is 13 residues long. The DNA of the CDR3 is TGTGCCATCCTAGCGGGGGAGCGAGACGAGCAGTATTTC. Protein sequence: CAILAGERDEQYF.

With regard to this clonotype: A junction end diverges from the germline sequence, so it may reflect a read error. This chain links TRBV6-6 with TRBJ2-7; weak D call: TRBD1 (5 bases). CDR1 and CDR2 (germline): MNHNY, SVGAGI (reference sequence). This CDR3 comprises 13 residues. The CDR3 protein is CASQQGEAYVQYF. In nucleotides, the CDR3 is TGTGCCAGCCAGCAAGGGGAAGCCTACGTGCAGTACTTC.

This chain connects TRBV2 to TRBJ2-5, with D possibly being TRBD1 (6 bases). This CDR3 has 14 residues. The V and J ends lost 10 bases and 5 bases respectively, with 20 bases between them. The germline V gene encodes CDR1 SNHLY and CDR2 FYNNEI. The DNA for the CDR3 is TGTGCCACCATGTTATCGCAGGGGAAGGAGACCCAGTACTTC. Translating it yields CATMLSQGKETQYF.

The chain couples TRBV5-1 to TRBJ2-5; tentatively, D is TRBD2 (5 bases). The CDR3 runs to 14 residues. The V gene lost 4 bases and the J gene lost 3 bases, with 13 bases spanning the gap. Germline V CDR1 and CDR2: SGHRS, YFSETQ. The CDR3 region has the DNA TGCGCCAGCAGCACAAGGACTTTGGAAGAGACCCAGTACTTC. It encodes CASSTRTLEETQYF.

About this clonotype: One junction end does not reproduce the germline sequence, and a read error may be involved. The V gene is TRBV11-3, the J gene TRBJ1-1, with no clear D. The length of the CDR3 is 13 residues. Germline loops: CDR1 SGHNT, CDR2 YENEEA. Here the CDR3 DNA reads TGTGCCAGTAGCTTAGAAGGCCCAACTTCGGCTTTCTTT. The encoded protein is CASSLEGPTSAFF.

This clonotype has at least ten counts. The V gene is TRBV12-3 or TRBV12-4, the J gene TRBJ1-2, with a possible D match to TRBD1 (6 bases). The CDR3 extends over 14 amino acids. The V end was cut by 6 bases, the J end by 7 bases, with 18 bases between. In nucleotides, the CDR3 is TGTGCCAGCAGCCAGCAGGGGCGCTTGGCTGGCTACACCTTC. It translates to CASSQQGRLAGYTF.

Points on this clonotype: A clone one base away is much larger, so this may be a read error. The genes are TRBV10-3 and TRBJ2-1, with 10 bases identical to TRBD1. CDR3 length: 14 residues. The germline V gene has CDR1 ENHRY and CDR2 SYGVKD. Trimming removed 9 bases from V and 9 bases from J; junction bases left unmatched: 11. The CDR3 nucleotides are TGTGCCATTAAAACCGGGACAGGGGACAGTGAGCAGTTCTTC. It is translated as CAIKTGTGDSEQFF.

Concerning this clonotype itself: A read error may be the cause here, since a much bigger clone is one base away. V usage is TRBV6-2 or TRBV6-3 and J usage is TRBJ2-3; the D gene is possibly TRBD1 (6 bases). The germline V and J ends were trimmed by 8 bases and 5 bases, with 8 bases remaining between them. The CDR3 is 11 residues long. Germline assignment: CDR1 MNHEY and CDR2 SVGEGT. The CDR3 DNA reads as TGTGCCAGCCCACAGGGAGATACGCAGTATTTT. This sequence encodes CASPQGDTQYF.

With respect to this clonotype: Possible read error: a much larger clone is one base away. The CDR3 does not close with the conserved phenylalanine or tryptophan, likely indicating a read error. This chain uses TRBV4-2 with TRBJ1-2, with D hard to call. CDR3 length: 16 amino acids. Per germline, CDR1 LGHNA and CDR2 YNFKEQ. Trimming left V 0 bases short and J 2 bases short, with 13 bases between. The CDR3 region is CASSQDLGSENYGYTS. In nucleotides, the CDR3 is TGTGCCAGCAGCCAAGATCTCGGCAGCGAAAACTATGGCTACACCTCC.

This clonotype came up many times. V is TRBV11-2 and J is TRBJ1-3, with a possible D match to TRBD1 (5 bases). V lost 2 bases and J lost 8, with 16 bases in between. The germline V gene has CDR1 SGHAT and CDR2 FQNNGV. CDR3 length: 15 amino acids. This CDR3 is CASSLTGTGMHTIYF. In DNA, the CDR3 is TGTGCCAGCAGCTTAACCGGGACGGGAATGCACACCATATATTTT. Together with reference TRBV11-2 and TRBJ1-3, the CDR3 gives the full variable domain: EAGVAQSPRYKIIEKRQSVAFWCNPISGHATLYWYQQILGQGPKLLIQFQNNGVVDDSQLPKDRFSAERLKGVDSTLKIQPAKLEDSAVYLCASSLTGTGMHTIYFGEGSWLTVV.

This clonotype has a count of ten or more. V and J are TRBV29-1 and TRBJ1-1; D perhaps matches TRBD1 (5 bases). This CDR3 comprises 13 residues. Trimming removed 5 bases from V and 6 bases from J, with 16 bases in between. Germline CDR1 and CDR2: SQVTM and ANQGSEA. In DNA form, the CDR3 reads TGCAGCGTTCGCGGGACGCGGGACCCTGAAGCTTTCTTT. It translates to CSVRGTRDPEAFF.

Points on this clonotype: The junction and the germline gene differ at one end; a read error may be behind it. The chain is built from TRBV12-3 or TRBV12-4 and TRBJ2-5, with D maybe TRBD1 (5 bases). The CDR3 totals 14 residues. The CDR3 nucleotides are TGTGCCAGCAGTTTGACAGAGAGTCAAGTGACCCAGTACTTC. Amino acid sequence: CASSLTESQVTQYF.